Only a few counts were recorded for the clone carrying this T cell receptor beta chain. The data were taken from a study of breast tumors, draining lymph nodes, adjacent tissues. Trimming took off 6 bases at V and 4 bases at J, with 13 bases between the two ends. This CDR3 is built from 13 residues. In germline, CDR1 is SGDLS, CDR2 YYNGEE. TCRdb reanalysed the multiplex PCR reads using MiXCR and keeps one entry per CDR3 protein. The sample shows approximately 22,000 distinct CDR3 sequences, roughly three fifths of them seen only once. The chain carries TRBV9 and TRBJ1-2; possibly TRBD1 for D (5 bases). The sequence derives from a female donor with breast cancer. Some clones in this sample may be carry-over from other donors' samples. Sequencing was done on a sample of tumor-adjacent breast tissue. The CDR3 coding sequence is TGTGCCAGCACCTCCGGGGGGATCTATGGCTACACCTTC. Translation gives CASTSGGIYGYTF.